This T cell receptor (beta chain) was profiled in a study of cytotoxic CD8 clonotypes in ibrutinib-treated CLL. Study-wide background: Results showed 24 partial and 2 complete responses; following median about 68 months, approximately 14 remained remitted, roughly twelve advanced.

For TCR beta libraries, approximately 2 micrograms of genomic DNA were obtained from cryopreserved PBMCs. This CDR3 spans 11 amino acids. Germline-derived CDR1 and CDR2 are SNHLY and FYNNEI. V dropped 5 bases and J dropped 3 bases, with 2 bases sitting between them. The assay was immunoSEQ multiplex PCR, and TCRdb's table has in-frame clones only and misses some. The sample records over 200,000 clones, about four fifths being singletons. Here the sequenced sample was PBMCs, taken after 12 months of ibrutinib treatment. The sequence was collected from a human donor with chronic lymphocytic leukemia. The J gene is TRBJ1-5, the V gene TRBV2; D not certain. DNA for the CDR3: TGTGCCAGCAGTATCAATCAGCCCCAGCATTTT. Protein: CASSINQPQHF.